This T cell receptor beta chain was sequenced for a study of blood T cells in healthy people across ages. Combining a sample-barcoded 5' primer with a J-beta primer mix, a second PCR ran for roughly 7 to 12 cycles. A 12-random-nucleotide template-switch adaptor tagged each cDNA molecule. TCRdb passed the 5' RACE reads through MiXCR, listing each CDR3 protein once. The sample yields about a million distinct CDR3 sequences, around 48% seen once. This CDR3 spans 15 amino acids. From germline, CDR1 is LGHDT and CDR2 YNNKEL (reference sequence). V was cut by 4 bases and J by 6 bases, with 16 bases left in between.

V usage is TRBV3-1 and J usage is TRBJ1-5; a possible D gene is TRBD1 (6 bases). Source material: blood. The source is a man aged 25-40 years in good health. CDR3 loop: CASSPNTGLGQPQHF. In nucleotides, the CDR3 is TGTGCCAGCAGCCCTAACACAGGGTTGGGTCAGCCCCAGCATTTT. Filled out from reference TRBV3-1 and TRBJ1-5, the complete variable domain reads DTAVSQTPKYLVTQMGNDKSIKCEQNLGHDTMYWYKQDSKKFLKIMFSYNNKELIINETVPNRFSPKSPDKAHLNLHINSLELGDSAVYFCASSPNTGLGQPQHFGDGTRLSIL.